The T cell receptor (beta chain) under discussion was sequenced for a study of cytomegalovirus exposure and HLA in healthy donors. This clone was counted a single time. The junction had 1 base not matched to a gene; V was cut back by 5 bases and J by 5 bases. Looked up from germline, CDR1 is GTSNPN and CDR2 is SVGIG (reference sequence). The CDR3 is made up of 12 amino acids. The PCR used 60 Vbeta and 13 Jbeta primers. Profiling relied on immunoSEQ multiplex PCR, and the TCRdb table lists in-frame clones only, not all of them. The table records approximately 180,000 clones, roughly 78% of them present only once.

Sequenced material: PBMCs. This sequence joins TRBV30 and TRBJ2-7; 12 positions match TRBD2. This TCR derives from a woman aged 45 to 65 in good health and CMV-seropositive. The CDR3 nucleotides are TGTGCCTGGCGACTAGCGGGGGACGAGCAGTACTTC. Its protein is CAWRLAGDEQYF.